This T cell receptor beta chain appears in the sequencing data of a study of cytomegalovirus exposure and HLA in healthy donors (dated by TCRdb to the late 2010s). Looking at the study overall: According to an earlier analysis of 450 to 650 of the donors, about 179 million T cells yielded 90 million to 140 million unique TCR beta sequences and 276 Gb of sequence data. About 300 gigabases of sequencing data and approximately 91 million unique TCR sequences made up an early release that covered over 550 HLA-typed donors. Among the roughly 400 genotyped donors, 81% belonged to the genetic ancestry cluster associated with self-reported Caucasian donors. The study aimed to test whether cataloging public T cell receptors could reveal signatures of past pathogen exposure. The T cell repertoires of under 750 subjects were profiled by immunosequencing and related to cytomegalovirus serostatus. In addition to the first cohort of approximately 670 subjects, a separate validation cohort of approximately 120 different subjects was used. The study combined high-throughput TCR immunosequencing, statistical association of individual TCRs with disease status, and machine learning to predict cytomegalovirus infection status. In a later analysis, previously published TCR beta repertoires from several hundred donors were re-analyzed and high-resolution HLA genotyping was added so that TCR occurrence patterns could be studied. In the later analysis, no new phenotypic data were used to find candidate immune exposures; instead, reliance was placed on TCR beta sequences and their occurrence across donors. In an earlier analysis of several hundred of the donors, high-throughput TCR beta sequencing was used to judge whether each TCR beta V gene segment behaved as functional or pseudogenic. Donor age, sex, ethnicity and CMV serostatus were collected together with the repertoire data. A later genetic analysis used genome-wide SNP genotypes for about three fifths of the 666 donors, treating that subset as a discovery cohort. Every repertoire in the discovery cohort had been generated on one and the same sequencing platform. HLA typing included class I and class II loci at four-digit resolution. The number of donors typed differed by locus, with roughly 629-640 for A, B, C, DRB1 and DQB1, around 500 for DQA1, 600 to 610 for DPA1, and 450 to 480 for DPB1. Because of strong linkage in the cohort, roughly five DR-DQ haplotypes were treated as single units for association and clustering. On average, around 240,000 unique TCR beta nucleotide sequences were sequenced per donor among about 400 genotyped donors of the cohort, with 15% to 20% of those sequences being non-productive. Paper-wide results and their limitations: In a later analysis, TCR association rates were found to vary across HLA loci, with the most associated TCRs seen for DRB1 alleles and the fewest for HLA-C alleles. This cohort had only TCR beta chains sequenced, and the lack of alpha or paired-chain data limited which features could be detected. An association between a missense DCLRE1C variant and V-gene and J-gene trimming of TCR beta chains was found in a later genetic analysis and replicated in an independent cohort. The authors suggested that the approach could potentially be extended to other disease states and immunological phenotypes. The only immune exposure information available for the cohort was CMV serostatus. In vitro tests confirmed that a few of the cytomegalovirus-associated TCR beta chains recognize cytomegalovirus antigens. In an earlier analysis of around 600 of the donors, most TCR beta V segments appeared in productive rearrangements about 87% or about 30% of the time, broadly matching IMGT annotations. Roughly uniform sequencing depth across donors was assumed in presence/absence analyses, although this assumption may not hold. A total of about 180 TCR beta chains were listed by the study as associated with cytomegalovirus. Because counts were too low, roughly 16 rarely observed V segments, including chromosome 9 orphons, were left out of the earlier analysis of about 500 of the donors. A cluster of highly shared sequence variants was judged likely to represent a technical artifact of the sequencing pipeline. A later analysis associated 16,951 TCR beta sequences with specific HLA alleles at a false discovery rate of 0.05. In a later analysis, several top co-occurrence clusters were reported to appear linked to parvovirus B19, influenza, CMV and Epstein-Barr virus. Some IMGT-functional V segments, including TRBV6-2 and TRBV6-3, could not be distinguished by the 87-base-pair reads and were therefore excluded. According to a later genetic analysis, donors in an Asian-associated ancestry cluster had fewer N-insertions in productive TCRs than the approximately 670-donor mean. While some public TCRs were present in many individuals, most TCR sequences turned up only very rarely across donors. In both the original and validation cohorts, the classifier was reported to diagnose cytomegalovirus status with high specificity and sensitivity. HLA typing was unavailable for some donors at each locus, so association tests used only the typed subset. A later analysis found that most CMV-associated TCR beta chains appeared HLA-restricted, with HLA associations seemingly driven largely by CMV exposure. Compared with equally common non-associated chains, HLA-associated TCR beta chains in a later analysis were more clonally expanded and had lower generation probabilities. Correlated functional status among segregating V segments might be attributable to linkage disequilibrium, but an unknown experimental factor could not be ruled out. When HLA alleles, especially DR and DQ, strongly co-occurred, attributing TCR associations to individual alleles was difficult. A further reported finding was that TCR beta sequences accurately predicted the HLA-A and HLA-B alleles for most subjects in the first cohort.

Library prep was done by the immunoSEQ multiplex PCR assay. For the multiplex PCR, a mixture combining 60 forward primers for TCR Vbeta segments and 13 reverse primers for TCR Jbeta segments was used. A multiplex PCR assay on genomic DNA amplified the CDR3 region of rearranged TCR beta genes. On the Illumina HiSeq System, the amplified TCR beta libraries were sequenced as 87-base-pair reads. The paper's processing steps were these. In a later analysis, roughly 80 million unique TCR beta chains were counted across the 500 to 700 repertoires, and roughly 11 million of these chains were shared by at least two donors. To remove PCR and sequencing errors, raw reads were error-corrected and collapsed into unique sequences using a nearest-neighbor algorithm that merged closely related sequences. V, D and J gene segments were assigned by aligning CDR3 sequences to IMGT reference sequences. For a sequence to be retained, at least a six-nucleotide match to both a V gene segment and a J gene segment was required. Rearrangements were called productive when the CDR3 lacked stop codons and stayed in frame with V and J; all others were non-productive. Following IMGT convention, CDR3 was defined as the stretch from the second conserved V-encoded cysteine up to the conserved J-encoded phenylalanine. The earlier analysis of some 580 of the donors excluded any sequence lacking an unambiguous match to a single V gene segment. An earlier analysis of fewer than 650 of the donors classified V segments as functional when productive rearrangements were above 56.7% and as segregating when the standard deviation between donors was above 5%. A statistical classification framework was built for diagnosing cytomegalovirus status from the catalog of TCR beta chain sequences. V and J gene assignment, in a later analysis, came from comparing TCR nucleotide sequences with IMGT/GENE-DB human TR gene sequences. The TCRdist pipeline was used in a later analysis to assign CDR3 sequences and most-parsimonious VDJ recombination scenarios. In a later analysis, each TCR beta chain was defined by its CDR3 amino acid sequence together with its V-gene family, and reads without a unique V-gene family were excluded. In a later analysis, 450 to 600 highly shared, low-generation-probability nucleotide sequences were removed to address suspected cross-contamination and a sequencing artifact. In a later analysis, a clonal expansion index was calculated for each public chain from normalized within-repertoire ranks of inferred template counts. In a later analysis, generation probabilities were computed with a VDJ recombination model fitted to out-of-frame rearrangements, and the resulting probabilities were checked against IGoR. Hypergeometric tests were used in a later analysis to score TCR-TCR, TCR-HLA and TCR-CMV co-occurrence, with a repertoire-size bias correction applied to the TCR pairs. To estimate false discovery rates, a later analysis permuted the HLA or CMV assignments 20 times. In a later analysis, co-occurring TCRs were grouped using DBSCAN, with TCRdist sequence similarity added in when clustering inside HLA-allele-positive subsets. Repertoires with fewer than 30,000 or more than 120,000 public chains, plus five repertoires with anomalous nucleotide sharing, were excluded from co-occurrence clustering. TCRdb limited this immuneACCESS table to in-frame rearrangements with V and J called. A share of clones is missing; checked studies link under half to unresolved V genes, and the rest is unexplained. V and J calls and clone size are as listed in that table; D and trimming were resolved from the DNA. The sample has about 160,000 clones on record, approximately 86% of them singletons. The ten largest clonotypes hold around 1.8% of the sample.

The cohort consisted of approximately 690 healthy bone marrow donors. At the time of sampling, every cohort member was nominally healthy, though immune exposures that went unrecorded were likely present. The donor tested CMV seronegative and was one of the 352 seronegative cohort members. Each donor provided a peripheral blood sample, and peripheral blood mononuclear cells were used for TCR beta sequencing. The Qiagen DNeasy Blood Extraction Kit was used to extract genomic DNA from the blood cell samples. The CDR3 measures 14 amino acids from cysteine to phenylalanine. Kept here is only the CDR3 DNA, which spans 42 bases and is read in frame from base 1. Trimming removed 6 bases from V and 1 base from J; the gene matches leave 4 bases unexplained. Sequences SQVTM (CDR1) and ANQGSEA (CDR2) are obtained from the germline V gene. Turning to this clone: Its antigen remains unidentified. There are no base qualities to consult, and no much larger clone falls within one base.

The sequence came from a woman aged 18-29 years in good health and CMV-seronegative. Sequencing was carried out using PBMCs. The rearranged segments are TRBV29-1 and TRBJ1-3, with 9 bases aligning to TRBD1. The CDR3 protein: CSVGTGTSGNTIYF. The sequenced DNA is TGCAGCGTGGGGACAGGGACATCTGGAAACACCATATATTTT. The CDR3, completed at both ends by the reference TRBV29-1 and TRBJ1-3 genes, gives the full variable domain SAVISQKPSRDICQRGTSLTIQCQVDSQVTMMFWYRQQPGQSLTLIATANQGSEATYESGFVIDKFPISRPNLTFSTLTVSNMSPEDSSIYLCSVGTGTSGNTIYFGEGSWLTVV.